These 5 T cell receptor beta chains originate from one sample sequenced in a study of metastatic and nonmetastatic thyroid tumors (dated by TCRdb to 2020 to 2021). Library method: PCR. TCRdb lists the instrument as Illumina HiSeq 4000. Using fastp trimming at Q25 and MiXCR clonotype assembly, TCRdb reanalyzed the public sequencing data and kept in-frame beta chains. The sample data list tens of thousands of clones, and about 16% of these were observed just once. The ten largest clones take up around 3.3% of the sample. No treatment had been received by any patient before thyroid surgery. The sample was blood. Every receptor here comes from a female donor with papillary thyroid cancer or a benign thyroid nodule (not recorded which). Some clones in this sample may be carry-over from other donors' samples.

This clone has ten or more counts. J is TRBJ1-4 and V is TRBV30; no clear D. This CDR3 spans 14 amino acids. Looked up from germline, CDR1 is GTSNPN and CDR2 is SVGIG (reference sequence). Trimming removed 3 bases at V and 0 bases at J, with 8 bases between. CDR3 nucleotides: TGTGCCTGGAGGTCTCAGGCAACTAATGAAAAACTGTTTTTT. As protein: CAWRSQATNEKLFF.

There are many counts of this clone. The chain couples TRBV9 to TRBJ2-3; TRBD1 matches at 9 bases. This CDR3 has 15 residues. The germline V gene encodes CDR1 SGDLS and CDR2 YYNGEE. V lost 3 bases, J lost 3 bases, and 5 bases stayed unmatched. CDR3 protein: CASSEGGQGTDTQYF. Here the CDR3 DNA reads TGTGCCAGCAGCGAAGGGGGACAGGGAACAGATACGCAGTATTTT. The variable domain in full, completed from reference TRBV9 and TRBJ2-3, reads DSGVTQTPKHLITATGQRVTLRCSPRSGDLSVYWYQQSLDQGLQFLIQYYNGEERAKGNILERFSAQQFPDLHSELNLSSLELGDSALYFCASSEGGQGTDTQYFGPGTRLTVL.

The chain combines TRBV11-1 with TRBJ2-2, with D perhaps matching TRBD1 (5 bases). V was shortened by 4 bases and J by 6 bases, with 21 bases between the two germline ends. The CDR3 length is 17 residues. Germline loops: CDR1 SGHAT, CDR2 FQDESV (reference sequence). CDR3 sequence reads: CASSSWGRECPPGELFF. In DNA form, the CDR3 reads TGTGCCAGCAGCTCTTGGGGCAGGGAATGTCCCCCCGGGGAGCTGTTTTTT.

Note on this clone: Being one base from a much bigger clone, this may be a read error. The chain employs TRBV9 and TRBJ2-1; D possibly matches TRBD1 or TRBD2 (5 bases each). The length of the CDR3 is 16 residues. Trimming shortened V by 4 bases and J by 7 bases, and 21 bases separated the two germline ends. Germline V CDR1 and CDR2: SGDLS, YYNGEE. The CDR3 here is CASSPGANVDINEQFF. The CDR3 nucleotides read TGTGCCAGCAGCCCCGGGGCTAACGTGGATATTAATGAGCAGTTCTTC. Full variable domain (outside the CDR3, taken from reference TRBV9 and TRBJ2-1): DSGVTQTPKHLITATGQRVTLRCSPRSGDLSVYWYQQSLDQGLQFLIQYYNGEERAKGNILERFSAQQFPDLHSELNLSSLELGDSALYFCASSPGANVDINEQFFGPGTRLTVL.

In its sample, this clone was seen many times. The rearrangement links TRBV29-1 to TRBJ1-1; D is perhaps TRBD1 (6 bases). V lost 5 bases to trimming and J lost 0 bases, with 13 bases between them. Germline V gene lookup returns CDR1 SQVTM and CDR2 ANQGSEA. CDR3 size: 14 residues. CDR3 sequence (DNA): TGCAGCGTTATGGGGGGCCCGGTGAACACTGAAGCTTTCTTT. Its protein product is CSVMGGPVNTEAFF.